Below are 25 T cell receptor beta chains sequenced from a single sample in a study of monozygotic twins with inflammatory bowel disease. TCRdb re-analyzed the 5' RACE reads; it lists each CDR3 protein once, without DNA. The sample yields 330,000 or so distinct CDR3 sequences, of which the top ten take up 2% to 2.5%. The material sequenced was blood. The receptors derive from a human donor with ulcerative colitis or Crohn's disease, or a healthy co-twin of an affected twin (not recorded which).

The gene calls are TRBV20-1 and TRBJ2-2; TCRdb's D call of TRBD1 is untestable without DNA. The germline gives CDR1 DFQATT, CDR2 SNEGSKA (reference sequence). The CDR3 spans 14 residues. This chain's CDR3 is CSAQKGANTGELFF.

V usage is TRBV7-9 and J usage is TRBJ1-2; TCRdb designates TRBD1, a call that cannot be tested without DNA. The CDR3 extends over 14 amino acids. Looked up from germline, CDR1 is SEHNR and CDR2 is FQNEAQ (reference sequence). CDR3 protein: CASSPTTGRDGYTF.

The J gene is TRBJ2-6, the V gene TRBV2; absent DNA, TCRdb's TRBD1 call cannot be checked. The CDR3 covers 15 residues. Germline-derived CDR1 and CDR2 are SNHLY and FYNNEI. CDR3 in amino acids: CASSTGGGGANVLTF.

This rearrangement joins TRBV7-2 to TRBJ2-3; with no DNA, the TCRdb D assignment of TRBD2 cannot be verified. The CDR3 runs to 16 residues. Germline CDR1 is SGHTA and CDR2 is FQGNSA. The CDR3 is CASSLPWQNDTDTQYF. Together with reference TRBV7-2 and TRBJ2-3, the CDR3 gives the full variable domain: GAGVSQSPSNKVTEKGKDVELRCDPISGHTALYWYRQSLGQGLEFLIYFQGNSAPDKSGLPSDRFSAERTGGSVSTLTIQRTQQEDSAVYLCASSLPWQNDTDTQYFGPGTRLTVL.

The genes are TRBV4-1 and TRBJ1-2; TCRdb's D call, TRBD1, is unchecked because there is no DNA. CDR1 and CDR2 (germline): MGHRA, YSYEKL. CDR3 length: 15 amino acids. The CDR3 spells CASSQVVGGNYGYTF.

The rearrangement uses TRBV27 and TRBJ2-1. CDR1 is MNHEY and CDR2 is SMNVEV in the germline V gene (reference sequence). The CDR3 loop spans 17 amino acids. This CDR3 is CASTTVKGLGYSNEQFF.

The chain links TRBV30 to TRBJ2-7; with no DNA, the TCRdb D assignment of TRBD2 cannot be verified. CDR3 length equals 13 residues. In germline, CDR1 is GTSNPN, CDR2 SVGIG (reference sequence). CDR3 amino acids: CAWELAGSYEQYF.

CDR3 amino acids: CASSLDRGGRQGYEQYF. The V gene is TRBV7-8, the J gene TRBJ2-7; TCRdb returns TRBD1, unconfirmable since there is no DNA. CDR1 is SGHVS, CDR2 FQNEAQ, per germline. The CDR3 runs to 17 residues.

The chain employs TRBV7-9 and TRBJ2-3; the D gene TCRdb calls, TRBD2, cannot be checked with no DNA. The V gene's germline CDR1 is SEHNR and CDR2 FQNEAQ (reference sequence). The CDR3 runs to 14 residues. CDR3 amino acids: CASSSSGRGDTQYF.

The V gene is TRBV5-1, the J gene TRBJ1-1. The germline V gene encodes CDR1 SGHRS and CDR2 YFSETQ. The CDR3 sequence is 13 residues long. The CDR3 loop reads CASSLSLDTEAFF.

This sequence joins TRBV5-1 and TRBJ2-3; the TRBD2 assignment by TCRdb is unverifiable without DNA. Per germline, CDR1 SGHRS and CDR2 YFSETQ. The CDR3 has 16 amino acids. The CDR3 region is CASSPGLAGNTDTQYF.

V gene TRBV4-1 combines with J gene TRBJ1-5; TCRdb picks TRBD1, but there is no DNA to check that call. The CDR3 contains 16 residues. Germline CDR1 is MGHRA and CDR2 is YSYEKL. CDR3 sequence reads: CASSQDHGGGNQPQHF.

CDR3 in amino acids: CATSRGLTSYQETQYF. The J gene is TRBJ2-5, the V gene TRBV15. The CDR3 length is 16 residues. Germline CDR1 LNHNV, CDR2 YYDKDF (reference sequence).

This rearrangement joins TRBV4-1 to TRBJ2-5; the D call of TRBD1 rests on TCRdb alone, since no DNA is present to check it. Germline values: CDR1 MGHRA, CDR2 YSYEKL. The CDR3 is made up of 17 amino acids. CDR3 residues: CASSQGTTQGWQETQYF.

The genes are TRBV5-1 and TRBJ1-5; TCRdb's D call, TRBD1, is unchecked because there is no DNA. Per germline, CDR1 SGHRS and CDR2 YFSETQ. The CDR3 is 16 residues long. The chain's CDR3 is CASSYGDRDSNQPQHF.

V gene TRBV4-3 combines with J gene TRBJ2-3; TCRdb selects TRBD2, and the lack of DNA leaves this call unchecked. Germline V lookup: CDR1 LGHNA, CDR2 YSLEER. CDR3 length equals 17 residues. The CDR3 is CASSLKTSGGSTDTQYF.

V usage is TRBV20-1 and J usage is TRBJ2-5; TCRdb calls TRBD1, which cannot be checked without DNA. The CDR3 totals 14 residues. Germline assignment: CDR1 DFQATT and CDR2 SNEGSKA (reference sequence). The CDR3 region is CSAISAGRGETQYF.

V gene TRBV7-2 combines with J gene TRBJ2-1; TCRdb lists TRBD1, though no DNA is available to test this call. The germline V gene encodes CDR1 SGHTA and CDR2 FQGNSA. The CDR3 runs to 13 residues. CDR3 loop: CASSLVGGYEQFF.

The rearrangement uses TRBV7-2 and TRBJ1-1; the D call of TRBD1 rests on TCRdb alone, since no DNA is present to check it. The V gene's germline CDR1 is SGHTA and CDR2 FQGNSA. The CDR3 contains 16 residues. The CDR3 protein is CASSPQGNVPNTEAFF.

The rearrangement links TRBV5-1 to TRBJ2-1. This CDR3 has 15 amino acids. Germline CDR1 reads SGHRS; CDR2 reads YFSETQ. Here the CDR3 reads CASSPKLFFQDEQFF.

The chain combines TRBV20-1 with TRBJ1-5; the TRBD1 assignment by TCRdb is unverifiable without DNA. The CDR3 sequence is 12 residues long. The germline CDR1 and CDR2 sequences are DFQATT and SNEGSKA (reference sequence). The CDR3 sequence is CSAASGDQPQHF.

The chain is built from TRBV12-3 or TRBV12-4 and TRBJ2-6; TCRdb's D call of TRBD1 is untestable without DNA. The CDR3 runs to 13 residues. The chain's CDR3 is CASTGQRANVLTF.

The chain carries TRBV20-1 and TRBJ2-2; TCRdb names TRBD2, which stays unverified in the absence of DNA. Germline V gives CDR1 DFQATT, CDR2 SNEGSKA (reference sequence). This CDR3 spans 15 amino acids. CDR3 loop: CSAQRLARNTGELFF.

The chain carries TRBV11-2 and TRBJ2-1; TCRdb outputs TRBD1, but without DNA this stays unchecked. The germline V gene encodes CDR1 SGHAT and CDR2 FQNNGV. CDR3 length: 15 amino acids. CDR3 protein: CASRPPGQVSNEQFF.

The chain couples TRBV6-5 to TRBJ2-5. This CDR3 has 15 residues. CDR1 and CDR2 (germline): MNHEY, SVGAGI. The CDR3 protein is CASSYSTQSQETQYF.